The 29 T cell receptor beta chains reported below all come from one sample, sequenced in a study of cytomegalovirus exposure and HLA in healthy donors. Researchers ran the PCR with 60 Vbeta and 13 Jbeta primers. Here immunoSEQ multiplex PCR was the method, and the copy in TCRdb shows in-frame clones only, minus some. Among 200,000 to 300,000 clones listed, about four fifths were seen once. The sample taken for sequencing was PBMCs. Receptor source: a woman between 40 and 50 years old in good health and CMV-seropositive.

The chain recombines TRBV4-3 with TRBJ2-1, with D perhaps matching TRBD2 (6 bases). The germline CDR1 and CDR2 sequences are LGHNA and YSLEER. V was shortened by 6 bases and J by 4 bases, with 16 bases between the two germline ends. There are 15 residues in the CDR3. CDR3 region: CASRRLVDKYNEQFF. DNA for the CDR3: TGCGCCAGCAGGCGACTAGTGGATAAATACAATGAGCAGTTCTTC.

The gene calls are TRBV27 and TRBJ2-5; D may be TRBD1 (6 bases). The CDR3 extends over 14 amino acids. Germline lookup yields CDR1 MNHEY and CDR2 SMNVEV (reference sequence). V lost 4 bases, J lost 5 bases, and 14 bases lay in between. The CDR3 nucleotides read TGTGCCAGCAGTTGGGCAGGGGCCGGGGAGACCCAGTACTTC. Amino acid sequence: CASSWAGAGETQYF.

The V and J genes are TRBV5-4 and TRBJ2-2; D ambiguous. The CDR3 has 15 amino acids. Trimming cost V 2 bases and J 2 bases, with 10 bases left between them. From germline, CDR1 is SGHNT and CDR2 YYREEE (reference sequence). The CDR3 protein is CASSFGGKNTGELFF. CDR3 nucleotide sequence: TGTGCCAGCAGCTTTGGCGGAAAAAACACCGGGGAGCTGTTTTTT.

The CDR3 loop reads CSVVEIVQYF. Written as DNA, the CDR3 is TGCAGCGTAGTAGAGATAGTGCAGTACTTC. This sequence joins TRBV29-1 and TRBJ2-7; the D is unclear. From germline, CDR1 is SQVTM and CDR2 ANQGSEA. V was pared by 6 bases and J by 9 bases, with 12 bases between. The CDR3 is 10 residues long.

This clone was counted a few times. This chain links TRBV30 with TRBJ1-5, with D perhaps TRBD1 (6 bases). The CDR3 consists of 14 residues. Looked up from germline, CDR1 is GTSNPN and CDR2 is SVGIG (reference sequence). V shed 2 bases and J shed 4 bases, with 12 bases lying between them. CDR3 region: CAWSSQGGNQPQHF. Here the CDR3 DNA reads TGTGCCTGGAGTTCACAGGGAGGGAATCAGCCCCAGCATTTT.

The rearrangement joins TRBV7-9 to TRBJ2-1; no definite D call. With 2 bases removed from V and 8 bases from J, the gap between germline ends came to 7 bases. From germline, CDR1 is SEHNR and CDR2 FQNEAQ (reference sequence). CDR3 length: 12 residues. CDR3 DNA: TGTGCCAGCAGCTTATATGGGCATGAGCAGTTCTTC. It encodes CASSLYGHEQFF.

The chain is built from TRBV19 and TRBJ2-6, with D perhaps matching TRBD2 (5 bases). Germline V gene data show CDR1 as LNHDA and CDR2 as SQIVND (reference sequence). The CDR3 runs 14 residues. Trimming cost V 5 bases and J 2 bases, with 7 bases left between them. The CDR3 loop is CASSWGAGANVLTF. CDR3 sequence (DNA): TGTGCCAGTAGTTGGGGAGCTGGGGCCAACGTCCTGACTTTC.

The genes are TRBV19 and TRBJ1-1; the D gene is possibly TRBD1 (5 bases). This CDR3 contains 14 residues. Germline CDR1 and CDR2: LNHDA and SQIVND (reference sequence). V shed 7 bases and J shed 2 bases, with 14 bases lying between them. CDR3 protein: CASIQTETNTEAFF. As DNA, the CDR3 is TGTGCCAGTATCCAGACAGAGACCAACACTGAAGCTTTCTTT.

The chain has TRBV9 and TRBJ2-2, with unresolved D. The CDR3 consists of 14 residues. Germline V CDR1 and CDR2: SGDLS, YYNGEE. The V gene lost 8 bases and the J gene lost 0 bases, with 11 bases spanning the gap. In nucleotides, the CDR3 is TGTGCCAGTGATAGCACCTCGAACACCGGGGAGCTGTTTTTT. It specifies CASDSTSNTGELFF.

The chain has TRBV7-3 and TRBJ2-6; the D gene is possibly TRBD1 (6 bases). V dropped 5 bases and J dropped 4 bases, with 15 bases sitting between them. CDR3 size: 16 residues. Germline V lookup: CDR1 SGHTA, CDR2 FQGTGA. The CDR3 loop reads CASSLTGQRGANVLTF. The CDR3 coding sequence is TGTGCCAGCAGCCTGACAGGACAACGGGGGGCCAACGTCCTGACTTTC.

This clone occurred a few times. The V gene is TRBV28, the J gene TRBJ1-5; no clear D gene. V dropped 4 bases and J dropped 4 bases, with 14 bases sitting between them. Germline CDR1 is MDHEN and CDR2 is SYDVKM. The length of the CDR3 is 15 residues. CDR3 bases: TGTGCCAGCAGTTCTACCTCGGGGAGAAATCAGCCCCAGCATTTT. It is translated as CASSSTSGRNQPQHF.

Remarks on this clone: The same CDR3 arises from other DNA sequences in this sample as well. The V and J genes are TRBV7-9 and TRBJ1-1; possibly TRBD1 for D (5 bases). The ends were cut back, 5 bases at V and 5 bases at J, with 9 bases in the middle. The V gene's germline CDR1 is SEHNR and CDR2 FQNEAQ (reference sequence). The CDR3 extends over 12 amino acids. CDR3 loop: CASSQGGTEAFF. The CDR3 DNA follows: TGTGCCAGCAGCCAGGGAGGGACTGAAGCTTTCTTT.

The rearrangement links TRBV4-2 to TRBJ1-5; 8 bases are a match to TRBD1. CDR1 and CDR2 (germline): LGHNA, YNFKEQ. J lost 5 bases, V lost 4 bases, and 10 bases had no gene match. This CDR3 is 16 amino acids long. In DNA form, the CDR3 reads TGTGCCAGCAGCCCGCGTGGTACAGGGGGGGATCAGCCCCAGCATTTT. Residues: CASSPRGTGGDQPQHF.

The chain has TRBV9 and TRBJ1-5, with a weak D call TRBD1 (5 bases). Looked up from germline, CDR1 is SGDLS and CDR2 is YYNGEE. This CDR3 comprises 13 residues. V was trimmed by 6 bases and J by 4 bases, leaving 11 bases between them. The CDR3 reads CASNRGENQPQHF. In nucleotides, the CDR3 is TGTGCCAGCAATCGGGGGGAGAATCAGCCCCAGCATTTT.

This chain connects TRBV7-2 to TRBJ2-7, with a weak D call TRBD2 (5 bases). Germline CDR1 is SGHTA and CDR2 is FQGNSA. Between the trimmed V and J ends, which lost 8 bases and 2 bases, there was a span of 13 bases. The CDR3 runs to 13 residues. CDR3 amino acids: CASGRAATYEQYF. CDR3 DNA: TGTGCCAGCGGGCGGGCAGCCACCTACGAGCAGTACTTC.

The chain joins TRBV19 to TRBJ2-1; D unclear. Trimming removed 0 bases at V and 2 bases at J, with 8 bases between. The CDR3 loop spans 15 amino acids. CDR1 LNHDA and CDR2 SQIVND come from the germline V gene (reference sequence). This CDR3 reads CASSIDDLAYNEQFF. The CDR3 nucleotides are TGTGCCAGTAGTATAGATGATCTAGCCTACAATGAGCAGTTCTTC.

The chain links TRBV4-3 to TRBJ2-3; 9 nucleotides align to TRBD1. Germline CDR1 LGHNA, CDR2 YSLEER. The CDR3 sequence is 17 residues long. The trim removed 3 bases at V and 2 bases at J, leaving 9 bases unmatched. CDR3: CASSQGTGTGSTDTQYF. The CDR3 DNA reads as TGCGCCAGCAGCCAGGGCACCGGGACAGGGTCCACAGATACGCAGTATTTT.

A word on this clone: One end of the junction fails to match germline, which may point to a read error. The chain couples TRBV7-9 to TRBJ1-1, with D perhaps TRBD1 (6 bases). Per germline, CDR1 SEHNR and CDR2 FQNEAQ (reference sequence). The CDR3 extends over 14 amino acids. In nucleotides, the CDR3 is TGTTCCAGCAGTGAACAGGGTTTTGGCACTGAAGCTTTCTTT. This gives the protein CSSSEQGFGTEAFF. Using reference TRBV7-9 and TRBJ1-1 for the parts outside the CDR3, the full variable domain is DTGVSQNPRHKITKRGQNVTFRCDPISEHNRLYWYRQTLGQGPEFLTYFQNEAQLEKSRLLSDRFSAERPKGSFSTLEIQRTEQGDSAMYLCSSSEQGFGTEAFFGQGTRLTVV.

This CDR3 reads CASSQGGTDTQYF. DNA for the CDR3: TGCGCCAGCAGCCAGGGGGGCACAGATACGCAGTATTTT. The gene calls are TRBV5-1 and TRBJ2-3, with 7 bases matching TRBD1. The CDR3 contains 13 residues. V trimming: 4 bases; J trimming: 1 base; junction bases outside the gene matches: 0. Per the germline V gene, CDR1 is SGHRS and CDR2 is YFSETQ.

This chain joins TRBV11-3 and TRBJ1-1, with unresolved D. V lost 1 base and J 1 base, leaving 4 bases between the germline ends. The CDR3 contains 13 residues. Germline V CDR1 and CDR2: SGHNT, YENEEA. Here the CDR3 DNA reads TGTGCCAGCAGCTTAGGACAGAACACTGAAGCTTTCTTT. Protein sequence: CASSLGQNTEAFF.

The sample holds a few counts of this clone. Written as DNA, the CDR3 is TGTGCCAGCAGTTCCCGGCGGGATAGTGGAGATACGCAGTATTTT. Protein product: CASSSRRDSGDTQYF. This chain links TRBV27 with TRBJ2-3; D perhaps matches TRBD2 (6 bases). Trimming took 4 bases from V and 5 from J, leaving 16 bases between them. This CDR3 is 15 amino acids long. Germline assignment: CDR1 MNHEY and CDR2 SMNVEV (reference sequence).

The rearrangement uses TRBV10-1 and TRBJ2-3; 7 nucleotides agree with TRBD2. In germline, CDR1 is WNHNN, CDR2 SYGVQD (reference sequence). CDR3 length: 16 residues. V lost 2 bases and J lost 2; bases outside the gene matches: 7. This CDR3 reads CASSEMGLAATDTQYF. DNA of the CDR3: TGCGCCAGCAGTGAGATGGGGCTAGCGGCCACAGATACGCAGTATTTT.

To note about this clone: The same CDR3 arises from other DNA sequences in this sample as well. The rearrangement joins TRBV7-6 to TRBJ1-1; 8 bases are shared with TRBD1. Germline CDR1 and CDR2: SGHVS and FNYEAQ. The CDR3 length is 15 residues. With 5 bases clipped from V and 4 bases from J, the junction kept 9 bases outside the gene matches. CDR3 nucleotide sequence: TGTGCCAGCAGCCCGGTGACAGGGGCTTTCACTGAAGCTTTCTTT. Translation: CASSPVTGAFTEAFF.

This chain uses TRBV7-9 with TRBJ1-1; D remains ambiguous. V was shortened by 2 bases and J by 1 base, with 11 bases between the two germline ends. Germline loops: CDR1 SEHNR, CDR2 FQNEAQ (reference sequence). The CDR3 is 15 residues long. Written as DNA, the CDR3 is TGTGCCAGCAGCTTAACCCTGGCAGGGAACACTGAAGCTTTCTTT. Protein sequence: CASSLTLAGNTEAFF.

The rearrangement joins TRBV7-2 to TRBJ2-3; 8 bases match TRBD2. The CDR3 contains 16 residues. Germline assignment: CDR1 SGHTA and CDR2 FQGNSA. J lost 2 bases, V lost 0 bases, and 4 bases had no gene match. The CDR3 sequence: CASSLASRGATDTQYF. In nucleotides, the CDR3 is TGTGCCAGCAGCTTAGCCTCGCGGGGGGCCACAGATACGCAGTATTTT.

The V gene is TRBV19, the J gene TRBJ2-5; 7 bases match TRBD2. V trimming: 7 bases; J trimming: 3 bases; junction bases outside the gene matches: 14. Germline CDR1 reads LNHDA; CDR2 reads SQIVND (reference sequence). The CDR3 contains 16 residues. CDR3 loop: CASTQGAGAGEETQYF. CDR3 coding DNA: TGTGCCAGTACCCAAGGGGCGGGCGCGGGGGAAGAGACCCAGTACTTC.

This chain connects TRBV7-6 to TRBJ1-1; no clear D gene. The CDR3 is made up of 13 amino acids. Germline CDR1 is SGHVS and CDR2 is FNYEAQ. V was pared by 5 bases and J by 6 bases, with 13 bases between. The CDR3: CASSPARLSEAFF. The CDR3 DNA reads TGTGCCAGCAGCCCAGCGCGATTGTCTGAAGCTTTCTTT.

The rearrangement links TRBV19 to TRBJ1-5; 11 bases fit TRBD1. Per the germline V gene, CDR1 is LNHDA and CDR2 is SQIVND (reference sequence). The CDR3 covers 14 residues. V dropped 6 bases and J dropped 4; count of bases not matched to a gene: 2. CDR3 nucleotides: TGTGCCAGTAGCGGGACAGGGGGTAATCAGCCCCAGCATTTT. This sequence encodes CASSGTGGNQPQHF.

The rearrangement joins TRBV7-2 to TRBJ2-3, with TRBD1 matching over 7 bases. With 5 bases clipped from V and 4 bases from J, the junction kept 6 bases outside the gene matches. CDR3 size: 14 residues. In germline, CDR1 is SGHTA, CDR2 FQGNSA. CDR3 amino acids: CASSRGQFPDTQYF. CDR3 nucleotide sequence: TGTGCCAGCAGCCGGGGACAGTTCCCAGATACGCAGTATTTT.